This TCR beta chain came from a study of T cells after yellow fever vaccination. CDR1 is SGHRS, CDR2 YFSETQ, per germline. CDR3 length: 14 amino acids. V lost 6 bases and J lost 0, with 12 bases in between. This clonotype was seen ten or more times. Universal primer sites and UMIs were introduced during 5'RACE template-switching synthesis of TCR cDNA. TCRdb used MiXCR to reprocess the 5' RACE reads, holding one entry per CDR3 protein. The table lists about 320,000 distinct CDR3 sequences, roughly 4.3% of them singletons. The input for sequencing was PBMCs, taken 15 days after the yellow fever booster vaccination. The chain links TRBV5-1 to TRBJ2-5; D uncertain. The receptor comes from a man between 18 and 29 years old who received the YFV17D yellow fever vaccine. The DNA for the CDR3 is TGCGCCAGCATTGGTCACAGAGACCAAGAGACCCAGTACTTC. It translates to CASIGHRDQETQYF. Full variable domain (outside the CDR3, taken from reference TRBV5-1 and TRBJ2-5): KAGVTQTPRYLIKTRGQQVTLSCSPISGHRSVSWYQQTPGQGLQFLFEYFSETQRNKGNFPGRFSGRQFSNSRSEMNVSTLELGDSALYLCASIGHRDQETQYFGPGTRLLVL.